This T cell receptor beta chain was retrieved from a study of blood T cells in healthy people across ages. Study at large: In model experiments, template switching was able to capture about one barcoded beta molecule for every two T cells that were present.

The use of a sample-barcoded 5' primer and a J-beta primer mix characterized a second PCR of roughly 7 to 11 cycles. The template-switch adaptor, which had 12 random nucleotides, put a tag on each cDNA molecule. TCRdb re-derived calls from the 5' RACE reads in MiXCR, one entry per CDR3 protein. The top ten clones hold 20% to 25% of a sample with 700,000 to 950,000 distinct CDR3 sequences, 35% to 45% of them seen once. Only a few counts were recorded for this clonotype. The authors isolated at least 6 million PBMCs per sample. There were at least 5 micrograms of total RNA extracted from every sample. Germline V lookup: CDR1 SGHRS, CDR2 YFSETQ. This CDR3 region has 14 residues. V lost 3 bases and J lost 2; bases outside the gene matches: 5.

The origin of this receptor is a woman between 55 and 75 years old in good health. The chain couples TRBV5-1 to TRBJ2-7; 7 nucleotides agree with TRBD1. Sequencing was carried out using blood. CDR3 in DNA: TGCGCCAGCAGCTCCGGGACAGAACCCTACGAGCAGTACTTC. Its translation: CASSSGTEPYEQYF.